One sample yielded the 26 T cell receptor beta chains listed below, sequenced in a study of blood T cell repertoires in COVID-19. Profiling relied on immunoSEQ multiplex PCR, and the TCRdb table lists in-frame clones only, not all of them. The repertoire holds 120,000 or so clones, with over 75% as singletons. Sequencing used peripheral blood. These receptors came from a woman older than 75 with acute or convalescent COVID-19.

The J gene is TRBJ1-1, the V gene TRBV6-5; 7 bases are a match to TRBD1. There are 14 residues in the CDR3. After removal of 2 bases from V and 4 bases from J, the junction contained 4 bases not matched to a gene. Germline-derived CDR1 and CDR2 are MNHEY and SVGAGI. For the CDR3, the DNA is TGTGCCAGCAGTTACCTACAGGGGACCACTGAAGCTTTCTTT. Its translation is CASSYLQGTTEAFF.

The gene calls are TRBV28 and TRBJ1-2; D gene unclear. Germline-derived CDR1 and CDR2 are MDHEN and SYDVKM. Trimming pared 7 bases from V and 3 bases from J, leaving 15 bases between. This CDR3 contains 14 residues. Here the CDR3 DNA reads TGTGCCAGCATCCCGGGTCCTTGGGACTATGGCTACACCTTC. It yields the protein CASIPGPWDYGYTF.

The chain is built from TRBV19 and TRBJ1-6; D not resolved. Between the trimmed V and J ends, which lost 5 bases and 0 bases, there was a span of 8 bases. The CDR3 runs 15 residues. CDR1 and CDR2 (germline): LNHDA, SQIVND (reference sequence). Here the CDR3 DNA reads TGTGCCAGTAGTGAGACAATCTCCTATAATTCACCCCTCCACTTT. As protein: CASSETISYNSPLHF.

The rearrangement links TRBV3-1 (or the pseudogene TRBV3-2) to TRBJ2-1, with a weak D call TRBD1 (5 bases). This CDR3 is built from 15 residues. Germline V gene lookup returns CDR1 LGHDT and CDR2 YNNKEL (reference sequence). Trimming removed 6 bases at V and 4 bases at J, with 16 bases between. This chain's CDR3 is CASSGERGNYNEQFF. CDR3 DNA: TGTGCCAGCAGTGGCGAAAGGGGCAATTACAATGAGCAGTTCTTC.

V is TRBV7-2 and J is TRBJ1-6; D uncertain. CDR3 length: 15 amino acids. The germline gives CDR1 SGHTA, CDR2 FQGNSA. The V and J ends lost 3 bases and 10 bases respectively, with 16 bases between them. CDR3 sequence (DNA): TGTGCCAGCAGCTTGGCGCGGGGTAGAGGGTCACCCCTCCACTTT. Protein product: CASSLARGRGSPLHF.

J is TRBJ1-1 and V is TRBV5-6; possibly TRBD1 for D (6 bases). V was clipped by 2 bases and J by 6 bases, with 14 bases between them. Germline lookup yields CDR1 SGHDT and CDR2 YYEEEE. The CDR3 is made up of 14 amino acids. The CDR3 region is CASSFTGTRPEAFF. For the CDR3, the DNA is TGTGCCAGCAGCTTTACCGGGACAAGACCTGAAGCTTTCTTT.

CDR3 residues: CATEGAGARGNTIYF. In nucleotides, the CDR3 is TGTGCCACCGAAGGAGCGGGGGCGCGAGGAAACACCATATATTTT. The rearrangement links TRBV10-3 to TRBJ1-3; possibly TRBD1 for D (6 bases). CDR1 is ENHRY and CDR2 is SYGVKD in the germline V gene. Trimming removed 10 bases from V and 4 bases from J, with 20 bases in between. The length of the CDR3 is 15 residues.

This chain links TRBV5-1 with TRBJ2-7; a possible D gene is TRBD1 (7 bases). V lost 2 bases, J lost 4 bases, and 19 bases lay in between. The CDR3 length is 16 residues. Germline assignment: CDR1 SGHRS and CDR2 YFSETQ. The CDR3 sequence: CASSLSSGGRLYEQYF. The CDR3 nucleotides read TGCGCCAGCAGCTTATCCTCAGGGGGGCGCTTGTACGAGCAGTACTTC.

V is TRBV27 and J is TRBJ1-6; D is possibly TRBD1 (6 bases). V was shortened by 7 bases and J by 6 bases, with 16 bases between the two germline ends. The CDR3 sequence is 15 residues long. Per germline, CDR1 MNHEY and CDR2 SMNVEV (reference sequence). This CDR3 reads CASKPGATINSPLHF. The CDR3 region has the DNA TGTGCCAGCAAACCAGGGGCCACTATTAATTCACCCCTCCACTTT.

The rearrangement joins TRBV3-1 (or the pseudogene TRBV3-2) to TRBJ2-3, with a tentative D call TRBD1 (6 bases). The CDR3 runs 16 residues. Per germline, CDR1 LGHDT and CDR2 YNNKEL (reference sequence). V lost 4 bases and J 6 bases, leaving 20 bases between the germline ends. The DNA for the CDR3 is TGTGCCAGCAGCCTGTGGGAGCTCCAAAGGGGGGATACGCAGTATTTT. Translation: CASSLWELQRGDTQYF.

The chain uses TRBV4-3 and TRBJ2-3, with TRBD2 matching 7 bases. The germline CDR1 and CDR2 sequences are LGHNA and YSLEER. J was trimmed by 5 bases and V by 4 bases; bases with no gene match: 6. This CDR3 has 14 amino acids. The CDR3 coding sequence is TGCGCCAGCAGCCCGGGGACTATCCAAGATACGCAGTATTTT. Translating it yields CASSPGTIQDTQYF.

The rearrangement joins TRBV5-1 to TRBJ2-5; 7 positions agree with TRBD1. CDR3 length: 15 residues. The trim removed 0 bases at V and 0 bases at J, leaving 2 bases unmatched. The germline CDR1 and CDR2 sequences are SGHRS and YFSETQ. The CDR3, as DNA: TGCGCCAGCAGCTTGGCCGGGACAGACCAAGAGACCCAGTACTTC. Amino acid sequence: CASSLAGTDQETQYF.

The gene calls are TRBV3-1 (or the pseudogene TRBV3-2) and TRBJ2-1; 7 bases are a match to TRBD2. The CDR3 totals 14 residues. CDR1 and CDR2 from the germline V gene are LGHDT and YNNKEL (reference sequence). The ends lost 3 bases at V and 12 bases at J; junction bases unmatched: 11. CDR3 region: CASSQTGGRVGQFF. Written as DNA, the CDR3 is TGTGCCAGCAGCCAGACGGGAGGAAGGGTCGGGCAGTTCTTC.

V gene TRBV5-6 combines with J gene TRBJ1-5; TRBD1 matches 9 bases. Germline CDR1 and CDR2: SGHDT and YYEEEE. The CDR3 has 14 amino acids. V gave up 4 bases and J gave up 6 bases; unmatched junction bases: 5. As DNA, the CDR3 is TGTGCCAGCAGCGTAGGGACAGGGCCTCAGCCCCAGCATTTT. This encodes CASSVGTGPQPQHF.

This clone was observed a single time. The DNA for the CDR3 is TGCGCCAGCAGAACGACAGGGGGTAACACCGGGGAGCTGTTTTTT. This encodes CASRTTGGNTGELFF. The J gene is TRBJ2-2, the V gene TRBV5-1; TRBD1 aligns across 9 bases. Germline values: CDR1 SGHRS, CDR2 YFSETQ. J lost 2 bases, V lost 5 bases, and 4 bases had no gene match. The CDR3 has 15 residues.

The chain has TRBV5-1 and TRBJ1-1, with a possible D match to TRBD1 (5 bases). The V gene's germline CDR1 is SGHRS and CDR2 YFSETQ. The CDR3 is 12 amino acids. Trimming pared 3 bases from V and 8 bases from J, leaving 11 bases between. CDR3 bases: TGCGCCAGCAGCTATACAGGCTTGGAAGCTTTCTTT. This gives the protein CASSYTGLEAFF.

The chain carries TRBV9 and TRBJ2-1; 11 bases are shared with TRBD2. CDR3 length equals 16 residues. Trimming at V came to 4 bases and at J to 4 bases, leaving 7 bases not matched to a gene. Per germline, CDR1 SGDLS and CDR2 YYNGEE. CDR3 loop: CASSTLAGGLYNEQFF. The CDR3 DNA follows: TGTGCCAGCAGCACGCTAGCGGGGGGCCTTTACAATGAGCAGTTCTTC.

The chain carries TRBV5-1 and TRBJ1-5, with TRBD1 as a possible D gene (6 bases). The V gene lost 1 base and the J gene lost 4 bases, with 9 bases spanning the gap. Germline CDR1 reads SGHRS; CDR2 reads YFSETQ. The CDR3 sequence is 14 residues long. The CDR3 bases are TGCGCCAGCAGCTTGTCAGGGGCTAATCAGCCCCAGCATTTT. This encodes CASSLSGANQPQHF.

CDR3 sequence (DNA): TGCAGCGCTGGCGTAGGTGCGGGTGCGGAGACCCAGTACTTC. Amino acids: CSAGVGAGAETQYF. The chain recombines TRBV29-1 with TRBJ2-5; tentatively, D is TRBD2 (5 bases). V shed 7 bases and J shed 5 bases, with 20 bases lying between them. The germline CDR1 and CDR2 sequences are SQVTM and ANQGSEA. This CDR3 is built from 14 residues.

This clone has a single count. The chain is built from TRBV15 and TRBJ1-5; TRBD1 agrees at 9 bases. The trim removed 6 bases at V and 11 bases at J, leaving 5 bases unmatched. The CDR3 spans 12 residues. In germline, CDR1 is LNHNV, CDR2 YYDKDF (reference sequence). The CDR3 protein is CATSPGDRAQHF. Here the CDR3 DNA reads TGTGCCACCAGTCCCGGGGACAGGGCCCAGCATTTT.

CDR3 amino acids: CASSRGTSRNQPQHF. For the CDR3, the DNA is TGTGCCAGCAGTCGCGGGACTAGTAGGAATCAGCCCCAGCATTTT. This chain connects TRBV28 to TRBJ1-5; TRBD1 might be the D (5 bases). Looked up from germline, CDR1 is MDHEN and CDR2 is SYDVKM. There are 15 residues in the CDR3. V was shortened by 5 bases and J by 4 bases, with 15 bases between the two germline ends.

V and J are TRBV21-1 and TRBJ1-2; the tabulated D call, TRBD1, remains unverified against the DNA. TRBV21-1 is labeled a pseudogene. The length of the CDR3 is 16 residues. This chain's CDR3 is CASSKVRQGIDYGYTF. In nucleotides, the CDR3 is TGTGCCAGCAGCAAAGTCCGGCAGGGGATAGACTATGGCTACACCTTC.

CDR3 nucleotides: TGTGCCAGCTTTAACAGGGGCCACACTGAAGCTTTCTTT. Its translation is CASFNRGHTEAFF. The chain uses TRBV3-1 (or the pseudogene TRBV3-2) and TRBJ1-1; 7 nucleotides line up with TRBD1. Trimming cost V 8 bases and J 3 bases; bases outside gene matches: 6. Germline assignment: CDR1 LGHDT and CDR2 YNNKEL (reference sequence). The CDR3 is made up of 13 amino acids.

The chain links TRBV19 to TRBJ1-2; no clear D. CDR1 and CDR2 (germline): LNHDA, SQIVND (reference sequence). V lost 5 bases to trimming and J lost 8 bases, with 21 bases between them. The CDR3 covers 15 residues. The CDR3 nucleotides are TGTGCCAGTAGTTCCCAGGCACAATTTCCGGGGGGCTACACCTTC. This translates into CASSSQAQFPGGYTF. Based on the CDR3 plus reference TRBV19 and TRBJ1-2, the full variable domain is DGGITQSPKYLFRKEGQNVTLSCEQNLNHDAMYWYRQDPGQGLRLIYYSQIVNDFQKGDIAEGYSVSREKKESFPLTVTSAQKNPTAFYLCASSSQAQFPGGYTFGSGTRLTVV.

This chain links TRBV6-1 with TRBJ2-1; the D gene is possibly TRBD1 (5 bases). The CDR3 has 16 residues. V lost 3 bases to trimming and J lost 3 bases, with 15 bases between them. Germline lookup yields CDR1 MNHNS and CDR2 SASEGT. CDR3 coding DNA: TGTGCCAGCAGTGAGTACAGGCGCTATCTCTACAATGAGCAGTTCTTC. Translation gives CASSEYRRYLYNEQFF.

V and J are TRBV2 and TRBJ2-2; a weak D match, TRBD2 (7 bases). Germline V gives CDR1 SNHLY, CDR2 FYNNEI. The germline V and J ends were trimmed by 7 bases and 0 bases, with 12 bases remaining between them. This CDR3 comprises 15 residues. The CDR3 nucleotides are TGTGCCAGCAATCGGGGGGCCCCGAACACCGGGGAGCTGTTTTTT. It is translated as CASNRGAPNTGELFF.